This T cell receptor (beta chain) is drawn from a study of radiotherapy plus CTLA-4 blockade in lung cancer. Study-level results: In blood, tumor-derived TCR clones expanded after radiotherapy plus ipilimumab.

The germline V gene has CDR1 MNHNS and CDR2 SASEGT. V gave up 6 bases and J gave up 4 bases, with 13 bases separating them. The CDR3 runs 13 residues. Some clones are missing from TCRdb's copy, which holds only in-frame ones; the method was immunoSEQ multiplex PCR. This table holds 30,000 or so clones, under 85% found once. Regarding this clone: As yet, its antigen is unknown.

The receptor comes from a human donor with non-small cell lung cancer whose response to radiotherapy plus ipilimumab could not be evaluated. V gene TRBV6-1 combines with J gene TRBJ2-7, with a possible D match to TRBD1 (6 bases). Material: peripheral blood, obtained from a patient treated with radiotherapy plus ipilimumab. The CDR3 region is CASRQGLEYEQYF. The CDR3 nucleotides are TGTGCCAGCAGACAGGGATTAGAGTACGAGCAGTACTTC.